The 5 T cell receptor beta chains below were found in one sample sequenced in a study of CD8 T cells in Susac syndrome. An amount of RNA that ranged from roughly 0.5 to 1 ug was reverse transcribed with random hexamers. Each CDR3 protein gets one entry after TCRdb re-called the immunoSEQ multiplex PCR reads with MiXCR. There are over 140,000 distinct CDR3 sequences in the sample; 85% to 95% occur only once, and around 0.15% lies in the top ten. Sequenced material: CD4+ T cells from PBMCs. These receptors were collected from a human donor with Susac syndrome.

The chain employs TRBV18 and TRBJ1-6; the D is unclear. V was trimmed by 3 bases and J by 6 bases, leaving 9 bases between them. This CDR3 contains 14 residues. Germline V lookup: CDR1 KGHSH, CDR2 LQKENI. CDR3 bases: TGTGCCAGCTCACCTGAAGCCTTTAATTCACCCCTCCACTTT. This codes for CASSPEAFNSPLHF. The entire variable domain, with the rest obtained from reference TRBV18 and TRBJ1-6, is as follows: NAGVMQNPRHLVRRRGQEARLRCSPMKGHSHVYWYRQLPEEGLKFMVYLQKENIIDESGMPKERFSAEFPKEGPSILRIQQVVRGDSAAYFCASSPEAFNSPLHFGNGTRLTVT.

The chain carries TRBV30 and TRBJ1-2, with a tentative D call TRBD1 (5 bases). Germline CDR1 and CDR2: GTSNPN and SVGIG (reference sequence). Trimming left V 4 bases short and J 4 bases short, with 10 bases between. The CDR3 sequence is 12 residues long. CDR3 nucleotide sequence: TGTGCCTGGACAGGGTCCGGCTATGGCTACACCTTC. As protein: CAWTGSGYGYTF.

The J gene is TRBJ2-7, the V gene TRBV5-1, with D possibly called TRBD1 or TRBD2 (5 bases each). V was shortened by 4 bases and J by 12 bases, with 26 bases between the two germline ends. The CDR3 runs 15 residues. In germline, CDR1 is SGHRS, CDR2 YFSETQ. The CDR3 nucleotides are TGCGCCAGCAGCCCCCTGGGACCTTCGACGGGGCGTGTGTACTTC. Translation: CASSPLGPSTGRVYF.

J is TRBJ1-2 and V is TRBV20-1, with unresolved D. The CDR3 runs 14 residues. CDR1 is DFQATT, CDR2 SNEGSKA, per germline (reference sequence). V shed 2 bases and J shed 4 bases, with 14 bases lying between them. The CDR3 bases are TGCAGTGCTAGACTGGCCACTCGGGGCTATGGCTACACCTTC. This encodes CSARLATRGYGYTF.

The V gene is TRBV29-1, the J gene TRBJ2-7; possibly TRBD1 or TRBD2 for D (5 bases each). This CDR3 contains 11 residues. Germline CDR1 SQVTM, CDR2 ANQGSEA. V was trimmed by 7 bases and J by 4 bases, leaving 11 bases between them. CDR3 DNA sequence: TGCAGCGCTCTCAGGGAGTACGAGCAGTACTTC. Its protein product is CSALREYEQYF.